These 11 T cell receptor beta chains came from one sample sequenced in a study of T-cell memory formation after mild COVID-19. TCRdb itself ran the 5' RACE reads through MiXCR, one entry per CDR3 protein. The repertoire holds 250,000 to 350,000 distinct CDR3 sequences, with roughly a fifth as singletons. Sequenced input: PBMCs or a T cell subset sorted from them (not recorded which). These receptors all come from a man younger than 35 who had mild COVID-19 (a few samples of this study predate the infection). Cell type and time point are not known.

The chain carries TRBV6-2 or TRBV6-3 and TRBJ2-7; 7 nucleotides align to TRBD1. V lost 7 bases and J lost 1; bases outside the gene matches: 4. Germline loops: CDR1 MNHEY, CDR2 SVGEGT. The CDR3 is made up of 13 amino acids. CDR3 residues: CASTPGQSYEQYF. In nucleotides, the CDR3 is TGTGCCAGCACCCCGGGACAGTCCTACGAGCAGTACTTC.

This clonotype was observed a few times. This sequence joins TRBV7-9 and TRBJ2-3; D possibly corresponds to TRBD2 (5 bases). The CDR3 contains 14 residues. Germline V gene sequence: CDR1 SEHNR, CDR2 FQNEAQ (reference sequence). Trimming pared 5 bases from V and 4 bases from J, leaving 13 bases between. The CDR3 coding sequence is TGTGCCAGCAGCACGACGGCGGGCGCAGATACGCAGTATTTT. This translates into CASSTTAGADTQYF. Full variable domain (remainder filled in from reference TRBV7-9 and TRBJ2-3): DTGVSQNPRHKITKRGQNVTFRCDPISEHNRLYWYRQTLGQGPEFLTYFQNEAQLEKSRLLSDRFSAERPKGSFSTLEIQRTEQGDSAMYLCASSTTAGADTQYFGPGTRLTVL.

The chain links TRBV15 to TRBJ2-3; 9 positions match TRBD2. The CDR3 consists of 18 residues. Unmatched junction bases numbered 10, after V lost 0 bases and J lost 3 bases. Germline CDR1 LNHNV, CDR2 YYDKDF (reference sequence). The CDR3 region has the DNA TGTGCCACCAGCAGAGATCCTCTGGGGACTAGCAAGACAGATACGCAGTATTTT. It codes for CATSRDPLGTSKTDTQYF.

The chain is built from TRBV7-2 and TRBJ2-3; D uncertain. With 5 bases removed from V and 0 bases from J, the gap between germline ends came to 12 bases. Germline loops: CDR1 SGHTA, CDR2 FQGNSA. The CDR3 sequence is 15 residues long. CDR3 region: CASSTRIASTDTQYF. The CDR3 region has the DNA TGTGCCAGCAGCACCAGGATAGCCAGCACAGATACGCAGTATTTT.

This clonotype has only a few counts. This chain uses TRBV6-1 with TRBJ1-4, with D tentatively TRBD1 (6 bases). V was cut by 1 base and J by 9 bases, with 9 bases left in between. Germline values: CDR1 MNHNS, CDR2 SASEGT. This CDR3 is 13 amino acids long. The CDR3 DNA reads TGTGCCAGCAGTGAAGACAGGGCGAAAAAACTGTTTTTT. Translation gives CASSEDRAKKLFF.

The chain employs TRBV7-2 and TRBJ2-7, with a weak D call TRBD1 (7 bases). Trimming took off 3 bases at V and 4 bases at J, with 13 bases between the two ends. Germline V gene lookup returns CDR1 SGHTA and CDR2 FQGNSA. The CDR3 has 14 residues. CDR3 in DNA: TGTGCCAGCAGCTTGGGGTCAGGGGGGTACGAGCAGTACGTC. Amino acid sequence: CASSLGSGGYEQYV.

The J gene is TRBJ1-4, the V gene TRBV5-6; no reliable D call. Germline V CDR1 and CDR2: SGHDT, YYEEEE. Between the trimmed V and J ends, which lost 0 bases and 8 bases, there was a span of 8 bases. The CDR3 is made up of 13 amino acids. CDR3 coding DNA: TGTGCCAGCAGCTTGGCCGGGCGGGAAAAACTGTTTTTT. Amino acid sequence: CASSLAGREKLFF.

The V call is TRBV4-3, the J call TRBJ1-1, with D unresolved. This CDR3 has 13 amino acids. Per germline, CDR1 LGHNA and CDR2 YSLEER. Trimming removed 4 bases from V and 1 base from J, with 7 bases in between. The CDR3 bases are TGCGCCAGCAGCCTCACTCAGAACACTGAAGCTTTCTTT. Protein sequence: CASSLTQNTEAFF.

This clonotype was observed once. The chain carries TRBV6-2 or TRBV6-3 and TRBJ1-1; a possible D gene is TRBD1 (5 bases). The CDR3 contains 13 residues. V dropped 6 bases and J dropped 8 bases, with 16 bases sitting between them. Germline assignment: CDR1 MNHEY and CDR2 SVGEGT. The CDR3 DNA reads as TGTGCCAGCAGCCCTTCCTTTCAGGGAGAAGCTTTCTTT. It translates to CASSPSFQGEAFF.

The chain joins TRBV20-1 to TRBJ1-4; D gene unclear. The CDR3 contains 12 residues. V gave up 0 bases and J gave up 8 bases, with 7 bases separating them. Per the germline V gene, CDR1 is DFQATT and CDR2 is SNEGSKA (reference sequence). CDR3 nucleotides: TGCAGTGCTAGAGATGGGTTAGAAAAACTGTTTTTT. Translation: CSARDGLEKLFF.

The rearrangement uses TRBV11-2 and TRBJ1-1, with 7 bases that match TRBD1. Germline trimming cut 8 bases from V and 0 bases from J; bases unmatched to any gene: 6. Per germline, CDR1 SGHAT and CDR2 FQNNGV. CDR3 length equals 14 residues. CDR3 coding DNA: TGTGCCAGCCACCCAGGGGGGTTGAACACTGAAGCTTTCTTT. Translated: CASHPGGLNTEAFF.